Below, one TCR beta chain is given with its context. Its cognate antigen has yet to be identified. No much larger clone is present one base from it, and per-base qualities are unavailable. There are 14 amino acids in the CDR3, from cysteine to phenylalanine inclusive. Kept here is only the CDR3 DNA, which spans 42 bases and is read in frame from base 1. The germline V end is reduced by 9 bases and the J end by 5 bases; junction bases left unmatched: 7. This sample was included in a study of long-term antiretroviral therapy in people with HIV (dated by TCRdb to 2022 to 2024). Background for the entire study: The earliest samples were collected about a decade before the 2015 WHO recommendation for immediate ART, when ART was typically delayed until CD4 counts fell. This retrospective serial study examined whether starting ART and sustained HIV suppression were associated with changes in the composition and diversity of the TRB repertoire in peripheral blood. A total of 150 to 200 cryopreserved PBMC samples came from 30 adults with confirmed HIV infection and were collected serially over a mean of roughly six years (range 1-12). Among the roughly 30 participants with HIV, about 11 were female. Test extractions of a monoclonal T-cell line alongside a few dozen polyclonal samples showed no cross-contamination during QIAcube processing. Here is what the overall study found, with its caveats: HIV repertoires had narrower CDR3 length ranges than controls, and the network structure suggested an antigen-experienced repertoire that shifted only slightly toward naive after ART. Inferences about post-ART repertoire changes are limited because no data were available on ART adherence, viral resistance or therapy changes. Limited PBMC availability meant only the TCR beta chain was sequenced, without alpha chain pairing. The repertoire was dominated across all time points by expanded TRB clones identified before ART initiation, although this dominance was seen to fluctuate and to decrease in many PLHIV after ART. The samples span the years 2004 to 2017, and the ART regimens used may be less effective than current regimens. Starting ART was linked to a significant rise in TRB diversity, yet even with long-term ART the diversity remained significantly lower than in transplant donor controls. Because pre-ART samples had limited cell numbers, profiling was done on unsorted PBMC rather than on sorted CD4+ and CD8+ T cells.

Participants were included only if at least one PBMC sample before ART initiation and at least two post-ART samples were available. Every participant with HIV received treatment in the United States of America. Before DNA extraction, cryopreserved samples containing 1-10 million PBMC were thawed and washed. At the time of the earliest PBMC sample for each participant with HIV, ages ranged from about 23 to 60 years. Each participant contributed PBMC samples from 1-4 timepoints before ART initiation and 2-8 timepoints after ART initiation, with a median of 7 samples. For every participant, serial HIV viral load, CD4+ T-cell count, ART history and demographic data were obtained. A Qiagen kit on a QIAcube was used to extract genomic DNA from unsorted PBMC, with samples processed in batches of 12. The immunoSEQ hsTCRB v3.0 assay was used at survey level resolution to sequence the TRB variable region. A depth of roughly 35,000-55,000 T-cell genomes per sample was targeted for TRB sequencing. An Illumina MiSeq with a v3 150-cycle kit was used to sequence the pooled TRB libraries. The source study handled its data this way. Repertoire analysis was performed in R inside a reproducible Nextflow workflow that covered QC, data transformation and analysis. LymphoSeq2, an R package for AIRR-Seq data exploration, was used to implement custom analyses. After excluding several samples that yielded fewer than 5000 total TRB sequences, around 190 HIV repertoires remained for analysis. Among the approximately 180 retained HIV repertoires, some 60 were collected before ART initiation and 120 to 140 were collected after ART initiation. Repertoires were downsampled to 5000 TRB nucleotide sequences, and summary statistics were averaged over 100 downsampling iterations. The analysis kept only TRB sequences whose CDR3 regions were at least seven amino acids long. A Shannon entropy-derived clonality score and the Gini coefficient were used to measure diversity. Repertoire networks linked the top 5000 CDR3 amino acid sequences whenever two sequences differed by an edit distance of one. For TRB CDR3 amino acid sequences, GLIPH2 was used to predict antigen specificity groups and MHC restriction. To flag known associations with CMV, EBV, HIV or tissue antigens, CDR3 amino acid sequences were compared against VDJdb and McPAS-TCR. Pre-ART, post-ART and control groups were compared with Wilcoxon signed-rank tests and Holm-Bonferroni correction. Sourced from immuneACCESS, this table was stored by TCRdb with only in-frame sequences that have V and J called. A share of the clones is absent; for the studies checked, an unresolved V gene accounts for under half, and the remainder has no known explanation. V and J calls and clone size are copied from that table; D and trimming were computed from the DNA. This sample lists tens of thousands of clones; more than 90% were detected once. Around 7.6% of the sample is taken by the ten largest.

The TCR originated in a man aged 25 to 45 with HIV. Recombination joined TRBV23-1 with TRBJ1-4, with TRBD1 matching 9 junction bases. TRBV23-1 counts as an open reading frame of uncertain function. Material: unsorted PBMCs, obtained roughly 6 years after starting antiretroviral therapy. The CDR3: CASAHGTGNEKLFF. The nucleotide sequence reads TGCGCCAGTGCCCACGGGACAGGGAATGAAAAACTGTTTTTT.